This TCR beta chain came from a study of cytomegalovirus exposure and HLA in healthy donors. Study conclusions and caveats: An apparent linkage of common viral pathogens to several of the most significant clusters emerged in a later analysis. With later analysis, a missense DCLRE1C variant became linked to TCR beta V- and J-gene trimming.

Researchers ran the PCR with 60 Vbeta and 13 Jbeta primers. This table comes from immunoSEQ multiplex PCR, and its TCRdb copy is limited to in-frame clones, with some not included. The repertoire holds 85,000 to 95,000 clones, with around 80% as singletons. V shed 3 bases and J 5 bases; nucleotides not matched to a gene: 10. Germline-derived CDR1 and CDR2 are SGDLS and YYNGEE. The CDR3 covers 15 residues. This clone showed up just a few times. Antigen unknown. This receptor was identified in a young man in good health and CMV-seropositive. The sample was PBMCs. V usage is TRBV9 and J usage is TRBJ1-1; 7 positions match TRBD1. The CDR3 coding sequence is TGTGCCAGCAGCGCTAGACAGGGCGGGGTAACTGAAGCTTTCTTT. The encoded protein is CASSARQGGVTEAFF.